This TCR beta chain was recovered during a study of blood T cell repertoires in COVID-19. Study in general: Some COVID-19 samples were acute and others convalescent; all came from the United States, Italy and Spain. Sources were T cells, B-cell-depleted T cells, or PBMCs; the material itself was cDNA or gDNA.

In the original analysis: Nucleated cell counts were estimated from reference gene primer amplification. Method: immunoSEQ multiplex PCR; TCRdb's copy keeps in-frame clones and lacks some. The D gene and trimming were derived from the DNA, and the V and J assignments and clone size from that table. The sample lists fewer than 150,000 clones; just under 90% were seen once. This clonotype was obtained from a woman in her forties with acute or convalescent COVID-19. Sequences were obtained from peripheral blood.

DNA for the CDR3: TGTGCCAGCAGCTTAACGGGGGTCGCGACAGGGCAAGGAGCTTTCTTT. Translating it yields CASSLTGVATGQGAFF. This chain uses TRBV7-3 with TRBJ1-1, with 7 bases fitting TRBD1. The CDR3 length is 16 residues. Looked up from germline, CDR1 is SGHTA and CDR2 is FQGTGA. Trimming at V came to 0 bases and at J to 10 bases, leaving 14 bases not matched to a gene.